Described below is a single T cell receptor (beta chain) sequence and its context. This sample is drawn from a study of blood T cell repertoires in COVID-19. The germline CDR1 and CDR2 sequences are SGHRS and YFSETQ. The length of the CDR3 is 19 residues. The V end lost 0 bases, the J end lost 0 bases, and 19 bases lay between the germline ends. How the authors handled the data: From reference gene primer amplification, estimates of nucleated cell counts were derived. Produced via immunoSEQ multiplex PCR; TCRdb's table is partial and in-frame only. The V and J calls and the clone size are those of that table, but D and trimming were determined from the DNA. The profile shows about 500,000 clones, roughly 87% of them singletons.

Material for sequencing was PBMCs or T cells enriched from blood (not recorded which). The source is a woman aged 18-29 years who had recovered from COVID-19. This sequence joins TRBV5-1 and TRBJ2-4, with TRBD1 as a possible D gene (6 bases). The CDR3 spells CASSLEPDSDNLAKNIQYF. The CDR3 coding sequence is TGCGCCAGCAGCTTGGAGCCGGACAGCGATAACCTAGCCAAAAACATTCAGTACTTC. Full variable domain (remainder filled in from reference TRBV5-1 and TRBJ2-4): KAGVTQTPRYLIKTRGQQVTLSCSPISGHRSVSWYQQTPGQGLQFLFEYFSETQRNKGNFPGRFSGRQFSNSRSEMNVSTLELGDSALYLCASSLEPDSDNLAKNIQYFGAGTRLSVL.